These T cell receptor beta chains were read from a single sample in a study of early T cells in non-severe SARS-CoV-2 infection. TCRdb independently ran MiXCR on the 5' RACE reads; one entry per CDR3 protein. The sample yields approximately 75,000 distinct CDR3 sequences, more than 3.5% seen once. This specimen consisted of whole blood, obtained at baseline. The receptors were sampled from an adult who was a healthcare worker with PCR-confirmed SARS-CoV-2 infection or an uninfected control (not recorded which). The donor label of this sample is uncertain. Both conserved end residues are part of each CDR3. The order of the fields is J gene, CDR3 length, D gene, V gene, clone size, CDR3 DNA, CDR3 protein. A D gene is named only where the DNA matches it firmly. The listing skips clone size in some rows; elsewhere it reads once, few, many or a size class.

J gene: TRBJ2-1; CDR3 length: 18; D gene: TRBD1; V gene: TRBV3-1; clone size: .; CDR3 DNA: TGTGCCAGCAGCTCCGGGACAGGATTTGTTCCCTACTACAATGAGCAGTTCTTC; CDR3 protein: CASSSGTGFVPYYNEQFF
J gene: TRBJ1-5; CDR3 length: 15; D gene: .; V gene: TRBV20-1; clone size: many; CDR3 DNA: TGCAGTGCCCATAAACCGGGAGGTGGGAATCAGCCCCAGCATTTT; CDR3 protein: CSAHKPGGGNQPQHF
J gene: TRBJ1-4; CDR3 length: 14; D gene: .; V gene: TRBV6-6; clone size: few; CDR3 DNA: TGTGCCAGCAGTTCTACGAAGTCCAGTGAAAAACTGTTTTTT; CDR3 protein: CASSSTKSSEKLFF
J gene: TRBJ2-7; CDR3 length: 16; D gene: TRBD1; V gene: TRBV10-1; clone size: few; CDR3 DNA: TGCGCCAGCAGTGAGTCGGACAGGGATGAGGCGGACGAGCAGTACTTC; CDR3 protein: CASSESDRDEADEQYF
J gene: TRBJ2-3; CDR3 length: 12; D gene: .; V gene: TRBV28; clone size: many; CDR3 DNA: TGTGCCAGCAGTGTACGAACAGATACGCAGTATTTT; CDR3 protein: CASSVRTDTQYF
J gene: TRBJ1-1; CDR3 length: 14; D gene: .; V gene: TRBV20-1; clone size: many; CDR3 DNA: TGCAGTGCTAGAGGCGCGGGGGGTGACACTGAAGCTTTCTTT; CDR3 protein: CSARGAGGDTEAFF
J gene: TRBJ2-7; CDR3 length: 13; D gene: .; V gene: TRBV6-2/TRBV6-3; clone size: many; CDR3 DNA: TGTGCCAGCGCTAGGGGCAGGAGGTACGAGCAGTACTTC; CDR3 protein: CASARGRRYEQYF
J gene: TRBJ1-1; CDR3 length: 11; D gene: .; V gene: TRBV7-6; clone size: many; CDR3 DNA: TGTGCCAGCAGCTCGGGGACTGAAGCTTTCTTT; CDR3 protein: CASSSGTEAFF
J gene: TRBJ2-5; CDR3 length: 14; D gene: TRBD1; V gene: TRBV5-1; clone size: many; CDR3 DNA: TGCGCCAGCAGCTGGACAGGGGACCAAGAGACCCAGTACTTC; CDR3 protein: CASSWTGDQETQYF
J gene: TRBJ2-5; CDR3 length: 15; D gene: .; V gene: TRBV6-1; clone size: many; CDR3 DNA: TGTGCCAGCAGTGAAATGGGTTCTAGATCGGAGACCCAGTACTTC; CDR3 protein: CASSEMGSRSETQYF
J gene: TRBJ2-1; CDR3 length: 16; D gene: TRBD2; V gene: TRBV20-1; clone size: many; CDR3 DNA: TGCAGTGCTAGATCCGGGACACTAGCGGGGGGGCGTGAGCAGTTCTTC; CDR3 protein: CSARSGTLAGGREQFF
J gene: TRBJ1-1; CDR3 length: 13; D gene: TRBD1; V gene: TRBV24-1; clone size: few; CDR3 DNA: TGTGCCACCAAAGGACAGGGATCTACTGAAGCTTTCTTT; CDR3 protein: CATKGQGSTEAFF
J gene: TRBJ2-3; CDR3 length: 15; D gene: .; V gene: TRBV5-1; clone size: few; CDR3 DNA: TGCGCCAGCAGCTTGAGAGGCCCCCAGGCAGATACGCAGTATTTT; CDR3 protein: CASSLRGPQADTQYF
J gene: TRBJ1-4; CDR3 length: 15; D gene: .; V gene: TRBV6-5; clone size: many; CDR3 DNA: TGTGCCAGCAGTTACGTCTCGGGGACTAATGAAAAACTGTTTTTT; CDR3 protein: CASSYVSGTNEKLFF
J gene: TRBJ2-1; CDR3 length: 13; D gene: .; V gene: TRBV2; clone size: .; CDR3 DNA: TGTGCCAGCGAGGTCAGCTCCTACAATGAGCAGTTCTTC; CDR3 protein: CASEVSSYNEQFF
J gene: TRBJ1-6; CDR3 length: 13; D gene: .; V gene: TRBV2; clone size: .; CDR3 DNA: TGTGCCGGAAACCCACCGTTTGGTTCACCCCTCCACTTT; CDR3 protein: CAGNPPFGSPLHF
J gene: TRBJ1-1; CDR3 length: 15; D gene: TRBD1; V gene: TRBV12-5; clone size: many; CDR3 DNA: TGTGCTAGTGGTTTGGACAGGACAGGAGGCACTGAAGCTTTCTTT; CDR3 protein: CASGLDRTGGTEAFF
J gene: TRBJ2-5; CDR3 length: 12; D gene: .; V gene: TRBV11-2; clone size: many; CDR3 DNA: TGTGCCAGCAGCTCCCAACGTGAGACCCAGTACTTC; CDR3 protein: CASSSQRETQYF
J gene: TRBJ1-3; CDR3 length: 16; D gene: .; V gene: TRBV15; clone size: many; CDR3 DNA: TGTGCCACCAGCCCCCACCAGGGGAGAGCTGGAAACACCATATATTTT; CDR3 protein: CATSPHQGRAGNTIYF
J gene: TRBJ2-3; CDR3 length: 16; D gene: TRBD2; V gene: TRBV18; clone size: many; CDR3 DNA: TGTGCCAGCTCACCGTCCGGGACTAGAGGTTCAGATACGCAGTATTTT; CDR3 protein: CASSPSGTRGSDTQYF
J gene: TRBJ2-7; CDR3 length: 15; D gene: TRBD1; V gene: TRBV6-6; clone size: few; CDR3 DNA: TGTGCCAGCAGTACCCGACAGGGCCTCTCCTACGAGCAGTACTTC; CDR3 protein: CASSTRQGLSYEQYF
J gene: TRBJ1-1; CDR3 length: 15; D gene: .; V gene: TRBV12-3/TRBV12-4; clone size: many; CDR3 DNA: TGTGCCAGCAGTCCCAGTGTCCCGGAAAACACTGAAGCTTTCTTT; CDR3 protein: CASSPSVPENTEAFF
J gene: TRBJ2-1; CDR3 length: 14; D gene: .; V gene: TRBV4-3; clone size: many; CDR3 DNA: TGCGCCAGCAGCCAAGATTCCCAGCGGACCTCAAGGGTCTTC; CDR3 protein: CASSQDSQRTSRVF
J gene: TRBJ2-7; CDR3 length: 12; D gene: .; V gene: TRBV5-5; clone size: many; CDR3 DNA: TGTGCCAGCAGCTTAGGTTTCTACGAGCAGTACTTC; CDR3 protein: CASSLGFYEQYF
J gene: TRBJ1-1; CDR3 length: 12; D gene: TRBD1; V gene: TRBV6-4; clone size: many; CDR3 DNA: TGTGCCAGCAGTCAGACAGGGGGTGAAGCTTTCTTT; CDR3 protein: CASSQTGGEAFF
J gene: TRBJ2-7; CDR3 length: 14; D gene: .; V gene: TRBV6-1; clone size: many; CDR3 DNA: TGTGCCAGCAGTGAAGGTGAGGGCTCCTACGAGCAGTACTTC; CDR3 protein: CASSEGEGSYEQYF
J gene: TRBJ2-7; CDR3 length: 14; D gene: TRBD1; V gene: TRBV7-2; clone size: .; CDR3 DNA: TGTGCCAGCAGCCCCGACAGGGGCAGGGACGAGCAGTACTTC; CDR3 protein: CASSPDRGRDEQYF
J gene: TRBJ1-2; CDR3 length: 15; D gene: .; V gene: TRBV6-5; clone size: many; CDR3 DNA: TGTGCCAGCAGTTACGGCCAGGCCCCTGGATATGGCTACACCTTC; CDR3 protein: CASSYGQAPGYGYTF
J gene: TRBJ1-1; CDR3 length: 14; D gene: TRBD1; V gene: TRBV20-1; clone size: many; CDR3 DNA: TGCAGTGCTACGGGACAGGCGATGAACACTGAAGCTTTCTTT; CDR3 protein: CSATGQAMNTEAFF
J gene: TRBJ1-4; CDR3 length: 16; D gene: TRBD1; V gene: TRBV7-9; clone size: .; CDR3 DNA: TGTGCCAGCAGCGATCTTATGGCAGGGGGACGTGAAAAACTGTTTTTT; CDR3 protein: CASSDLMAGGREKLFF
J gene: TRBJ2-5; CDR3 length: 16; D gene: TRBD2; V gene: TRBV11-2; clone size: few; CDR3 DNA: TGTGCCAGCAGCTCTCGCTCGGGGGGATTGGCAGAGACCCAGTACTTC; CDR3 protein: CASSSRSGGLAETQYF
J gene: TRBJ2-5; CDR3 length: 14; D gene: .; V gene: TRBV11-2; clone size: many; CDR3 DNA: TGTGCCAGCAGCTTAGTGGGCGGCCAAGAGACCCAGTACTTC; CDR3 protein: CASSLVGGQETQYF
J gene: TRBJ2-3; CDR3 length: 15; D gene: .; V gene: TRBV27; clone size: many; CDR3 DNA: TGTGCCAGCTCCTTCAGGTTGGGCACCACGGATACGCAGTATTTT; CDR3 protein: CASSFRLGTTDTQYF
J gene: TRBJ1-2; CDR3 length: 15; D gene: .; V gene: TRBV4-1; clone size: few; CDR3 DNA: TGCGCCAGCAGCCAAGAGGGCAGGGTTGACTATGGCTACACCTTC; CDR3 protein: CASSQEGRVDYGYTF
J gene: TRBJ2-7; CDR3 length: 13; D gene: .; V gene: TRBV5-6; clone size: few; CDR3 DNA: TGTGCCAGCAGCTTGGGTGATGGAGACGAGCAGTACTTC; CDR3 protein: CASSLGDGDEQYF
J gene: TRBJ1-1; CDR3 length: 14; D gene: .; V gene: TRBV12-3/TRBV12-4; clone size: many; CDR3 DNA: TGTGCCAGCAGAGAGGACACGTTGAACACTGAAGCTTTCTTT; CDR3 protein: CASREDTLNTEAFF
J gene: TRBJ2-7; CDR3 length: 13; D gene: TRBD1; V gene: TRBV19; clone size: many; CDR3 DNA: TGTGCCAGTGGGACAGGGGGCTCCTACGAGCAGTACTTC; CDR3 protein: CASGTGGSYEQYF
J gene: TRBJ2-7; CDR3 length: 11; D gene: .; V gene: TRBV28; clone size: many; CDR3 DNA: TGTGCCAGCAGTTTGGATTACGAGCAGTACTTC; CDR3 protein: CASSLDYEQYF
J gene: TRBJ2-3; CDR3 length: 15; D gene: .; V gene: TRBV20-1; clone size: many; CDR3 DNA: TGCAGTGCTAGAATTAACGGACGGAGCACAGATACGCAGTATTTT; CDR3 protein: CSARINGRSTDTQYF
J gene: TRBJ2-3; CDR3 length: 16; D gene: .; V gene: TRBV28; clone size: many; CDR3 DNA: TGTGCCAGCAATTTGGGACTGAGATCTAGCACAGATACGCAGTATTTT; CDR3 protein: CASNLGLRSSTDTQYF